This is a list of T cell receptor beta chains from one sample in a study of long-term antiretroviral therapy in people with HIV. The protocol was immunoSEQ multiplex PCR, while the TCRdb copy is restricted to in-frame clones and leaves out a portion. The sample lists 35,000 or so clones, around 94% occurring once. Sample: unsorted PBMCs, taken 4.1 years after starting antiretroviral therapy. These receptor sequences come from a woman aged 50 to 65 with HIV. The CDR3 runs from the conserved cysteine through the conserved F or W. D genes are given only for firm matches. Clone sizes are given selectively: once, few, many, or a class where the clone is expanded.

CDR3aa | CDR3nt | v_gene | d_gene | abundance | j_gene
CASSDGALGEKLFF | TGTGCCAGCAGTGATGGGGCCCTCGGTGAAAAACTGTTTTTT | TRBV6-1 | NA | NA | TRBJ1-4
CASRGRDGSTDTQYF | TGTGCCAGCAGGGGCCGGGACGGTAGCACAGATACGCAGTATTTT | TRBV7-9 | NA | NA | TRBJ2-3
CASSPLGRNTEAFF | TGTGCCAGCAGCCCCCTGGGGAGAAACACTGAAGCTTTCTTT | TRBV16 | NA | NA | TRBJ1-1
CASSSDRLRGYGYTF | TGTGCCAGCAGCTCCGACAGATTAAGGGGCTATGGCTACACCTTC | TRBV6-6 | NA | NA | TRBJ1-2
CASSLSTKGFSGSYEQYF | TGCGCCAGCAGCTTGAGTACTAAGGGCTTCTCGGGGTCCTACGAGCAGTACTTC | TRBV5-1 | NA | NA | TRBJ2-7
CASSSPGLAGGYEQYF | TGTGCCAGCAGCTCACCGGGACTAGCGGGGGGTTACGAGCAGTACTTC | TRBV11-1 | TRBD2 | NA | TRBJ2-7
CSWGAGETQYF | TGCAGCTGGGGGGCAGGGGAGACCCAGTACTTC | TRBV29-1 | NA | NA | TRBJ2-5
CASTTMPGGRTQYF | TGTGCCAGCACCACCATGCCCGGGGGAAGGACCCAGTACTTC | TRBV7-2 | NA | NA | TRBJ2-5
CASSRLAGGRETQYF | TGTGCCAGCAGCCGTCTAGCGGGGGGCCGAGAGACCCAGTACTTC | TRBV7-3 | TRBD2 | NA | TRBJ2-5
CASSLMGTGANTGELFF | TGCGCCAGCAGCTTGATGGGGACAGGGGCGAACACCGGGGAGCTGTTTTTT | TRBV5-1 | TRBD1 | NA | TRBJ2-2
CASSSMGDGGGYEQFF | TGTGCCAGCAGTTCCATGGGAGACGGGGGGGGCTATGAGCAGTTCTTC | TRBV6-6 | TRBD2 | NA | TRBJ2-1
CAVTGASAYEQFF | TGTGCCGTGACAGGGGCCTCCGCCTATGAGCAGTTCTTC | TRBV30 | TRBD1 | NA | TRBJ2-1
CASTIRQGGSPLHF | TGTGCCAGCACCATCAGGCAGGGTGGTTCACCCCTCCACTTT | TRBV13 | NA | NA | TRBJ1-6
CASSLLAGTTSSGANVLTF | TGTGCCAGCAGCTTATTAGCGGGAACTACCTCCTCTGGGGCCAACGTCCTGACTTTC | TRBV5-8 | TRBD2 | once | TRBJ2-6
CASSPSGGAPETQYF | TGTGCCAGCAGTCCTAGCGGGGGGGCTCCAGAGACCCAGTACTTC | TRBV6-4 | TRBD2 | NA | TRBJ2-5
CAWNNGASLYGYTF | TGTGCCTGGAACAACGGGGCTTCCCTCTATGGCTACACCTTC | TRBV30 | NA | NA | TRBJ1-2
CASSFPNSGNTIYF | TGTGCCAGCAGCTTCCCAAACTCTGGAAACACCATATATTTT | TRBV11-2 | NA | NA | TRBJ1-3
CASSFSTRVANEQFF | TGTGCCAGCAGCTTCTCGACTAGGGTGGCGAATGAGCAGTTCTTC | TRBV7-6 | NA | NA | TRBJ2-1
CATSREFGDNEQFF | TGTGCCACCAGCAGAGAATTCGGGGACAATGAGCAGTTCTTC | TRBV15 | NA | NA | TRBJ2-1
CASSLSWGQPQHF | TGTGCCAGCAGCTTATCTTGGGGCCAGCCCCAGCATTTT | TRBV7-6 | NA | NA | TRBJ1-5
CASSLSGLAGGRTDTQYF | TGTGCCAGCAGTTTATCGGGACTAGCGGGGGGGCGCACAGATACGCAGTATTTT | TRBV27 | TRBD2 | NA | TRBJ2-3
CASRDRGNNQPQHF | TGTGCCAGCAGAGACAGGGGCAATAATCAGCCCCAGCATTTT | TRBV2 | TRBD1 | NA | TRBJ1-5
CASSLNLAGNEQFF | TGTGCCAGCAGCTTAAACTTAGCGGGCAATGAGCAGTTCTTC | TRBV7-3 | TRBD2 | NA | TRBJ2-1
CASSLGVDPRGSYEQYF | TGTGCTAGCAGCTTAGGAGTGGACCCTAGGGGCTCCTACGAGCAGTACTTC | TRBV7-7 | NA | NA | TRBJ2-7
CASSQEVHYNEQFF | TGCGCCAGCAGCCAAGAGGTGCACTACAATGAGCAGTTCTTC | TRBV4-1 | NA | NA | TRBJ2-1
CASSIGEAYGYTF | TGTGCCAGTAGTATAGGAGAAGCCTATGGCTACACCTTC | TRBV19 | NA | NA | TRBJ1-2
CASSESSGGGEKLFF | TGCGCCAGCAGTGAGTCGTCCGGGGGCGGTGAAAAACTGTTTTTT | TRBV10-1 | NA | NA | TRBJ1-4
CASSLWRGSNTGELFF | TGTGCCAGCAGCTTGTGGCGGGGATCGAACACCGGGGAGCTGTTTTTT | TRBV5-8 | NA | NA | TRBJ2-2
CASSLASFGTFSGNTIYF | TGCGCCAGCAGCTTGGCCTCTTTTGGGACTTTCTCTGGAAACACCATATATTTT | TRBV5-1 | NA | NA | TRBJ1-3
CASSVGRGSTNEKLFF | TGTGCCAGCAGCGTAGGTCGGGGCTCAACTAATGAAAAACTGTTTTTT | TRBV9 | NA | NA | TRBJ1-4
CASSYSSGPGNGYTF | TGTGCCAGCAGTTACTCTAGTGGGCCAGGGAATGGCTACACCTTC | TRBV6-5 | NA | NA | TRBJ1-2
CASSPQGHSGNTIYF | TGTGCCAGCAGCCCACAGGGCCACTCTGGAAACACCATATATTTT | TRBV9 | NA | NA | TRBJ1-3